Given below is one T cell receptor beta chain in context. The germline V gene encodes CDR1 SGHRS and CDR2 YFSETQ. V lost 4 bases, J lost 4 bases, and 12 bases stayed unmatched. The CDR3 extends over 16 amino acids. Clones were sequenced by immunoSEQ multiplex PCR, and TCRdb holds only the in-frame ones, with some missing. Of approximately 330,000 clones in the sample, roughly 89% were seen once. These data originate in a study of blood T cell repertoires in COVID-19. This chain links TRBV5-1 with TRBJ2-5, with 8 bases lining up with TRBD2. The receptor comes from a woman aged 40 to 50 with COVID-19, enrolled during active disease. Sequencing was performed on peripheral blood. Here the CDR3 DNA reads TGCGCCAGCAGCACCCTAGCTGCGGGGGGTCCAGAGACCCAGTACTTC. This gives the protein CASSTLAAGGPETQYF.